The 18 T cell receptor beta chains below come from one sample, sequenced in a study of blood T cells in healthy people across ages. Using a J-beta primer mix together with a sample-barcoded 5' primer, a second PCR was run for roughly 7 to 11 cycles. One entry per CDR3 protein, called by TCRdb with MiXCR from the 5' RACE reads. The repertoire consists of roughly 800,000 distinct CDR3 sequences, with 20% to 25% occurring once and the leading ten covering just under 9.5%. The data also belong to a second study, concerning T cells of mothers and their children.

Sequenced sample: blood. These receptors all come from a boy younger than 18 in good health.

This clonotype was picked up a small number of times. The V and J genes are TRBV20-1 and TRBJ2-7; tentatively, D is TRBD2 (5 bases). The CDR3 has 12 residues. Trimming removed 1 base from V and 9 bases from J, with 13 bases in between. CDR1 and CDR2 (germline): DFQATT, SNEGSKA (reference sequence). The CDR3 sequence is CSARGVEVGQYF. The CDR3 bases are TGCAGTGCTAGAGGAGTGGAGGTCGGGCAGTACTTC.

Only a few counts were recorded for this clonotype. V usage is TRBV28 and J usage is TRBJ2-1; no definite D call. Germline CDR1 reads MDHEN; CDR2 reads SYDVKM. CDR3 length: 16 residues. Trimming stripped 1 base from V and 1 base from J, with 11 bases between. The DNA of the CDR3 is TGTGCCAGCAGTTTATACCCGGGCAGGTCCTACAATGAGCAGTTCTTC. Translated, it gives CASSLYPGRSYNEQFF.

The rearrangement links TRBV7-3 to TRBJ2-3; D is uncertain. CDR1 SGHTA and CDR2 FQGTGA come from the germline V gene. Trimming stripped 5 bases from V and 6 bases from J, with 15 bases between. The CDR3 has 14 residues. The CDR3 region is CASSHLGNTDTQYF. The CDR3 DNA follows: TGTGCCAGCAGCCACCTAGGGAACACTGATACGCAGTATTTT.

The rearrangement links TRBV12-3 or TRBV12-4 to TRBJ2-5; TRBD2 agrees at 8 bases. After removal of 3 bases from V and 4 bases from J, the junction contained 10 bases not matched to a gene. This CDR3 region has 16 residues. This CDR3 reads CASSLGLAGSRETQYF. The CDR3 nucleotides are TGTGCCAGCAGTTTGGGGCTAGCGGGCTCTAGAGAGACCCAGTACTTC.

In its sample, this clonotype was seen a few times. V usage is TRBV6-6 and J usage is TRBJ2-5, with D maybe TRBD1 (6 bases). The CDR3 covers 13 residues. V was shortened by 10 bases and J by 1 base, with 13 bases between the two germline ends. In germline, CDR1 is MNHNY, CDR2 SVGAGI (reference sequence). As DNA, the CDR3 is TGTGCCACCAAGGACAGAGGCCAAGAGACCCAGTACTTC. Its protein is CATKDRGQETQYF.

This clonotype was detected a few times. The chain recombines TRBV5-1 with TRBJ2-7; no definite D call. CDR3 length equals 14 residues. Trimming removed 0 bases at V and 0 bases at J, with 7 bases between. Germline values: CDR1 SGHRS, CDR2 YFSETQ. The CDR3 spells CASSLAQNSYEQYF. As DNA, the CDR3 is TGCGCCAGCAGCTTGGCCCAGAACTCCTACGAGCAGTACTTC.

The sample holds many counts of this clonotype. DNA of the CDR3: TGTGCCAGCAGCCGAGTCAATGAGCAGTTCTTC. It is translated as CASSRVNEQFF. The chain recombines TRBV7-2 with TRBJ2-1; D is uncertain. The CDR3 consists of 11 residues. Germline CDR1 is SGHTA and CDR2 is FQGNSA. The germline V and J ends were trimmed by 5 bases and 6 bases, with 5 bases remaining between them.

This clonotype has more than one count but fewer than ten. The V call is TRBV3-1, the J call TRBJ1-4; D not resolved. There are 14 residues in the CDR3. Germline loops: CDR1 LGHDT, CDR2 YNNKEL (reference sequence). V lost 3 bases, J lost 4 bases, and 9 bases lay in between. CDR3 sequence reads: CASSQASNNEKLFF. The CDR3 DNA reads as TGTGCCAGCAGCCAGGCTTCAAATAATGAAAAACTGTTTTTT. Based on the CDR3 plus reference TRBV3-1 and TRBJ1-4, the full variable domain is DTAVSQTPKYLVTQMGNDKSIKCEQNLGHDTMYWYKQDSKKFLKIMFSYNNKELIINETVPNRFSPKSPDKAHLNLHINSLELGDSAVYFCASSQASNNEKLFFGSGTQLSVL.

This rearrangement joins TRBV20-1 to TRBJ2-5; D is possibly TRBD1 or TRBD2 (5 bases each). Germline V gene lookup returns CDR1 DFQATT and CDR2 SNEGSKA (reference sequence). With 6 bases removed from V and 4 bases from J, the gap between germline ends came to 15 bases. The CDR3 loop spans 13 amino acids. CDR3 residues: CSASGTARETQYF. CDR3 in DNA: TGCAGTGCGTCAGGGACCGCGCGAGAGACCCAGTACTTC.

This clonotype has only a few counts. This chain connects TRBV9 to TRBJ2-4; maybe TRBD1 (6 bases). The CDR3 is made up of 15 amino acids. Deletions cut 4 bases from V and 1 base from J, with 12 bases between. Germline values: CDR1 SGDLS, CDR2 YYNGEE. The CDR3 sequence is CASSTGLVAKNIQYF. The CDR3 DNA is TGTGCCAGCAGCACAGGGTTAGTGGCCAAAAACATTCAGTACTTC.

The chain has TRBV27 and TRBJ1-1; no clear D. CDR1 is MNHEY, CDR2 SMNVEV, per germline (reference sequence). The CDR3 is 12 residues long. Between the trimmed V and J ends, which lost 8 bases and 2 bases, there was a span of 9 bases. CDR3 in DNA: TGTGCCAGCGGAGTAGTCAACACTGAAGCTTTCTTT. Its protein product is CASGVVNTEAFF.

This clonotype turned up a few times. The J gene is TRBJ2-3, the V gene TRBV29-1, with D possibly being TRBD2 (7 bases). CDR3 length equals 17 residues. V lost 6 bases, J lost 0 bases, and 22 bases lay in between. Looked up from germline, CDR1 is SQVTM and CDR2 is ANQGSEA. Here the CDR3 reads CSVRTIRGAISTDTQYF. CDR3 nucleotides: TGCAGCGTCCGAACAATCCGGGGGGCGATCAGCACAGATACGCAGTATTTT.

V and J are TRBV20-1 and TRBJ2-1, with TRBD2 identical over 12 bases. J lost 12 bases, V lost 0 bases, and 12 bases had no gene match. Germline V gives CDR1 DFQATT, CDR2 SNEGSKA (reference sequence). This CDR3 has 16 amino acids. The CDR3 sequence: CSARDFRLTSGSVQFF. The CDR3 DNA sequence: TGCAGTGCTAGAGATTTTCGTTTGACTAGCGGGAGTGTGCAGTTCTTC.

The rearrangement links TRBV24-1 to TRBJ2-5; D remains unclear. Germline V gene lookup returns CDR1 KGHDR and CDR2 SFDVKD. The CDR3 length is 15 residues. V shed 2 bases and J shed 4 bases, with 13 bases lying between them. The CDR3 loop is CATSDWTKGRETQYF. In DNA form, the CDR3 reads TGTGCCACCAGTGATTGGACGAAAGGAAGAGAGACCCAGTACTTC.

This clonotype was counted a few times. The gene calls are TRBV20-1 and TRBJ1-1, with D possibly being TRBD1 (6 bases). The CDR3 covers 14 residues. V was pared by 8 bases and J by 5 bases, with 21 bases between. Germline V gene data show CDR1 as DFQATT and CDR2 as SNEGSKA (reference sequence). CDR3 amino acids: CSQNPGTRRTEAFF. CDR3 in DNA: TGCAGTCAAAACCCCGGGACAAGGAGGACTGAAGCTTTCTTT.

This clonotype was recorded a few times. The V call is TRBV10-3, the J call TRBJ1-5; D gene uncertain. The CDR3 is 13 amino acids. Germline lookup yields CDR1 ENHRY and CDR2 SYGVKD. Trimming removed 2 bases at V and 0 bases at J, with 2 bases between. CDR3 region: CAISEDSNQPQHF. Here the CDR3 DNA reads TGTGCCATCAGTGAGGATAGCAATCAGCCCCAGCATTTT.

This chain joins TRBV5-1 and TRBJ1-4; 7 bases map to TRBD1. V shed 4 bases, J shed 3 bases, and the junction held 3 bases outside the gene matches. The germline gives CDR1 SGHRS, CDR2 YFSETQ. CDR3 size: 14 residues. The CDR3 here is CASSTGTANEKLFF. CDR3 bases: TGCGCCAGCAGCACCGGGACAGCTAATGAAAAACTGTTTTTT.

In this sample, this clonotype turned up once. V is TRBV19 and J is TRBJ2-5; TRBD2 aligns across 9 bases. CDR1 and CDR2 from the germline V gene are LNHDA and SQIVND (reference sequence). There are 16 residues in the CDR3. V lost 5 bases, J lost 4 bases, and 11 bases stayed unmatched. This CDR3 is CASSPLAGGWGETQYF. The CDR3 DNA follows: TGTGCCAGTAGTCCCCTGGCGGGAGGGTGGGGAGAGACCCAGTACTTC.